This T cell receptor (beta chain) was documented in a study of blood T cell repertoires in COVID-19. As for the study in general: PBMCs, B-cell-depleted T cells, or T cells provided the cDNA or gDNA that made up the material.

This clone was recorded a few times. TCRdb's table, derived via immunoSEQ multiplex PCR, lists solely in-frame clones and lacks some. This sample carries hundreds of thousands of clones, about 89% of them seen once, and the ten largest clones take approximately 4.3%. CDR1 is SEHNR, CDR2 FQNEAQ, per germline (reference sequence). This CDR3 has 14 amino acids. Trimming removed 2 bases at V and 7 bases at J, with 9 bases between. The receptor's source is a woman in her twenties or thirties with acute or convalescent COVID-19. This sequence joins TRBV7-9 and TRBJ1-6; no reliable D call. The sequenced material came from peripheral blood. CDR3: CASSLSPQNSPLHF. CDR3 DNA: TGTGCCAGCAGCTTATCCCCACAGAATTCACCCCTCCACTTT.